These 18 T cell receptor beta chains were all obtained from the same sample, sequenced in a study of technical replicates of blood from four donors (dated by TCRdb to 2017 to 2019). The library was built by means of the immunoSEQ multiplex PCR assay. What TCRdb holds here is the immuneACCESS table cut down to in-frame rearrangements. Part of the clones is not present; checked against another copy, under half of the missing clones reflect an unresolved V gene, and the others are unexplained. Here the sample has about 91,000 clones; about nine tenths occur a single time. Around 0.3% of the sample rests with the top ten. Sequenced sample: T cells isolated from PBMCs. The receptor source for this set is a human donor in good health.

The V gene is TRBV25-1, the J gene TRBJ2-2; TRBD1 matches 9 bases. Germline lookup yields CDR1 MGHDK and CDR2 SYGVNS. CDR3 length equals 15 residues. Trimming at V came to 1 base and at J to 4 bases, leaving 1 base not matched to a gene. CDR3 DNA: TGTGCCAGCAGTGAATTGGGACAGGGCACCGGGGAGCTGTTTTTT. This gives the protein CASSELGQGTGELFF.

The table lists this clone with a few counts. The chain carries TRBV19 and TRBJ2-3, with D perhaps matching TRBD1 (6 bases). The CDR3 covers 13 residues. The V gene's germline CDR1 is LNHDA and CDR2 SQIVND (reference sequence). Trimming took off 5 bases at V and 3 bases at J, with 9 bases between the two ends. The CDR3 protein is CASSWQGTDTQYF. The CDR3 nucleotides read TGTGCCAGTAGTTGGCAGGGGACAGATACGCAGTATTTT.

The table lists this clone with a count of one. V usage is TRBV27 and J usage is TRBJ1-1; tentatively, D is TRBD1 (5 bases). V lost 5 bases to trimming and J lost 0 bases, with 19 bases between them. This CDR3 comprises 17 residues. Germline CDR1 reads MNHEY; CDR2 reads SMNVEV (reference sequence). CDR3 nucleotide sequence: TGTGCCAGCAGTAGGTGGTCCAGGGTCGACATGAACACTGAAGCTTTCTTT. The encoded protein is CASSRWSRVDMNTEAFF.

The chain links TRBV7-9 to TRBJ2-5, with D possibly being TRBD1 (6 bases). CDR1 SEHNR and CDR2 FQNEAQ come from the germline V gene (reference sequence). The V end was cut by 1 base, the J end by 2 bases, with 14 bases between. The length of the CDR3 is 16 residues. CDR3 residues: CASSLGREGVQETQYF. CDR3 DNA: TGTGCCAGCAGCTTAGGTCGAGAGGGGGTACAAGAGACCCAGTACTTC.

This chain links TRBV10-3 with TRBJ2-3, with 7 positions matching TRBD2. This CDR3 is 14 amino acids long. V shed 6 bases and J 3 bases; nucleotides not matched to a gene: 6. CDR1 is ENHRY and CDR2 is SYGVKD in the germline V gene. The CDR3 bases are TGTGCCATCAGGTCGGGAGGAGCGACAGATACGCAGTATTTT. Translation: CAIRSGGATDTQYF.

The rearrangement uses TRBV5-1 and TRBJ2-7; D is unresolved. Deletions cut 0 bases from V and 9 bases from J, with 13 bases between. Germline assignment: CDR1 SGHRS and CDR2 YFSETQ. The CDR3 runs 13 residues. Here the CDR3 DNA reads TGCGCCAGCAGCTTGGCTGGGCAAAGCCGGCAGTACTTC. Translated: CASSLAGQSRQYF. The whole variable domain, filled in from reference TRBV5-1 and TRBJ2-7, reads KAGVTQTPRYLIKTRGQQVTLSCSPISGHRSVSWYQQTPGQGLQFLFEYFSETQRNKGNFPGRFSGRQFSNSRSEMNVSTLELGDSALYLCASSLAGQSRQYFGPGTRLTVT.

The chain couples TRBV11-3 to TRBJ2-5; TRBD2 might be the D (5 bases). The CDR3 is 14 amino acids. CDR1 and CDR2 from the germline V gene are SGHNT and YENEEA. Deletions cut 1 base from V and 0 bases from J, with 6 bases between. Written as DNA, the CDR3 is TGTGCCAGCAGCTTAGGGGGAGACCAAGAGACCCAGTACTTC. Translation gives CASSLGGDQETQYF.

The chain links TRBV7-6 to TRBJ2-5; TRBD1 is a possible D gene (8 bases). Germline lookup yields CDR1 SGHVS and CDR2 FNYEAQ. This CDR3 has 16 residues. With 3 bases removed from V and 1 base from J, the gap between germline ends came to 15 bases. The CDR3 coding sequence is TGTGCCAGCAGCTTCCACAGGGGGGGAGCCCAAGAGACCCAGTACTTC. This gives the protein CASSFHRGGAQETQYF.

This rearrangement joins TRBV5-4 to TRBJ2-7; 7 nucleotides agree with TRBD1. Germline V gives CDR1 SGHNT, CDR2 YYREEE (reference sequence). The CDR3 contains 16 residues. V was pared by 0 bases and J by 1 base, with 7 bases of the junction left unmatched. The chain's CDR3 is CASSLGYTGASYEQYF. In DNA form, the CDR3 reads TGTGCCAGCAGCTTGGGATATACAGGGGCGTCCTACGAGCAGTACTTC.

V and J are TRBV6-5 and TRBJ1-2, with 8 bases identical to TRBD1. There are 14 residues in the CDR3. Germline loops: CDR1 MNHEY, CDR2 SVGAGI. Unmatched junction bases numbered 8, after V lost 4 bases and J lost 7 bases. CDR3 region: CASSSRTGFSGYTF. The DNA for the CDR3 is TGTGCCAGCAGTTCCAGGACAGGGTTTTCTGGCTACACCTTC.

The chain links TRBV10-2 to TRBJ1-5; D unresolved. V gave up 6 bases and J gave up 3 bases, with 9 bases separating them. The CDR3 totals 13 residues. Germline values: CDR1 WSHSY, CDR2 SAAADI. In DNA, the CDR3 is TGCGCCAGCAGAGACACAGCCAATCAGCCCCAGCATTTT. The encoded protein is CASRDTANQPQHF.

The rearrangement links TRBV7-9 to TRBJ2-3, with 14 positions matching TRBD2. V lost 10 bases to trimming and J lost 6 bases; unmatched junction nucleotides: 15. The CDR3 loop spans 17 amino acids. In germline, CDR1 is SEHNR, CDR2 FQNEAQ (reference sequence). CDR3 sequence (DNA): TGTGCCATCCCTATCGCGGGACTAGCGGGAGTTGCGGATACGCAGTATTTT. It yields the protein CAIPIAGLAGVADTQYF. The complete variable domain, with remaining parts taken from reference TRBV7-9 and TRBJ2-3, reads DTGVSQNPRHKITKRGQNVTFRCDPISEHNRLYWYRQTLGQGPEFLTYFQNEAQLEKSRLLSDRFSAERPKGSFSTLEIQRTEQGDSAMYLCAIPIAGLAGVADTQYFGPGTRLTVL.

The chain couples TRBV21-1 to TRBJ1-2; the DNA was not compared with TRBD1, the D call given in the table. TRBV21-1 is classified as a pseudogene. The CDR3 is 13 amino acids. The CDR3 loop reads CASTRQGLYGYTF. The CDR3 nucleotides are TGTGCCAGCACCAGACAGGGCCTCTATGGCTACACCTTC.

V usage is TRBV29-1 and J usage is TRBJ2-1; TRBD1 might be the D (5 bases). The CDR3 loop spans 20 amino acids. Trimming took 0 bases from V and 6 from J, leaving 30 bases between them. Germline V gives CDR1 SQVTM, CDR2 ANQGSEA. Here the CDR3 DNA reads TGCAGCGTTGAAGATCTTGCCCGTACAACTAAATGGGGCTTGGGCAATGAGCAGTTCTTC. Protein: CSVEDLARTTKWGLGNEQFF.

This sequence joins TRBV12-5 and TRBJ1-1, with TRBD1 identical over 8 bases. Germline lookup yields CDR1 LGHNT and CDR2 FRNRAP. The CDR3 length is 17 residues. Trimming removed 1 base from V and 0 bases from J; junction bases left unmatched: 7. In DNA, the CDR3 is TGTGCTAGTGGTTTGGGCGACAGGGGCTCAATGAACACTGAAGCTTTCTTT. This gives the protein CASGLGDRGSMNTEAFF.

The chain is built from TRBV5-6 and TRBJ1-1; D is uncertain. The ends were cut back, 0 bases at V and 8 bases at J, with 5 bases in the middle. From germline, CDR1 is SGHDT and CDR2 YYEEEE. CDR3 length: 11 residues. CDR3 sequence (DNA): TGTGCCAGCAGCTTGGGCGTGGAAGCTTTCTTT. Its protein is CASSLGVEAFF.

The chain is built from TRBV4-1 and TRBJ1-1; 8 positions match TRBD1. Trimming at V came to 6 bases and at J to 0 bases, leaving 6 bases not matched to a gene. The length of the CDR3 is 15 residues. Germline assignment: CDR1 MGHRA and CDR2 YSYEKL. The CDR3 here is CASRQPGGLNTEAFF. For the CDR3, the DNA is TGCGCCAGCAGGCAACCAGGGGGCTTGAACACTGAAGCTTTCTTT.

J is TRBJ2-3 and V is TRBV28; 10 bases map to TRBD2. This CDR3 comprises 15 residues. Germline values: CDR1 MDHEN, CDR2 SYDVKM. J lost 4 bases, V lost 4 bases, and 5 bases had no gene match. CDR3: CASSSSGRAADTQYF. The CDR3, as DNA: TGTGCCAGCAGTTCCAGCGGGAGGGCCGCAGATACGCAGTATTTT. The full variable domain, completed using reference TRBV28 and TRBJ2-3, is DVKVTQSSRYLVKRTGEKVFLECVQDMDHENMFWYRQDPGLGLRLIYFSYDVKMKEKGDIPEGYSVSREKKERFSLILESASTNQTSMYLCASSSSGRAADTQYFGPGTRLTVL.